This TCR beta chain was obtained from a study of response to subunit inactivated influenza vaccine. A single record per CDR3 protein comes from TCRdb applying MiXCR to the RT-PCR reads. This sample has 500,000 to 700,000 distinct CDR3 sequences, with approximately 22% found just once. The germline V and J ends were trimmed by 0 bases and 4 bases, with 7 bases remaining between them. The CDR3 length is 13 residues. Germline CDR1 and CDR2: MNHEY and SVGEGT. This clonotype was observed many times. These sequences were also reported in another study, on T cells expressing NK-cell markers. That report notes: A 5'RACE template switching approach incorporating UMIs was used to make TCR beta cDNA. HCMV seropositivity marked most of the eight sequenced donors; one was seronegative. Researchers report these clonotypes also headed the CD3+CD56-NKG2C+ fraction in several donors.

The rearrangement uses TRBV6-2 or TRBV6-3 and TRBJ2-7; the D call may be TRBD1 or TRBD2 (5 bases each). The sequence came from a man aged 50-60 years who received an inactivated influenza vaccine. The sample in question was CD4+ T cells sorted from PBMCs, obtained roughly 13 days after vaccination. DNA of the CDR3: TGTGCCAGCAGTTACTCGAGGGGATACGAGCAGTACTTC. This sequence encodes CASSYSRGYEQYF.